Listed here is a single T cell receptor (beta chain). These data come from a study of cytomegalovirus exposure and HLA in healthy donors. On the study more broadly: Inside one of the first data releases sat about 91 million unique TCRs taken from HLA-typed donors.

CDR1 and CDR2 (germline): SGHRS, YFSETQ. The CDR3 is 13 residues long. V lost 4 bases, J lost 2 bases, and 3 bases stayed unmatched. It was with 60 Vbeta and 13 Jbeta primers that the PCR ran. Produced via immunoSEQ multiplex PCR; TCRdb's table is partial and in-frame only. The table has over 150,000 clones, 75% seen once. The chain uses TRBV5-1 and TRBJ2-7, with 7 bases lining up with TRBD1. The receptor's source is a woman aged 45-65 years in good health and CMV-seropositive. Sequenced material: PBMCs. CDR3 DNA: TGCGCCAGCAGCAGGGACAGCACCTACGAGCAGTACTTC. It is translated as CASSRDSTYEQYF. Filled out from reference TRBV5-1 and TRBJ2-7, the complete variable domain reads KAGVTQTPRYLIKTRGQQVTLSCSPISGHRSVSWYQQTPGQGLQFLFEYFSETQRNKGNFPGRFSGRQFSNSRSEMNVSTLELGDSALYLCASSRDSTYEQYFGPGTRLTVT.